This T cell receptor beta chain was documented in a study of cytomegalovirus exposure and HLA in healthy donors. About the research overall: One earlier analysis, a look at about 179 million T cells, found some 110 million unique TCR beta sequences. Falling in the Caucasian-associated ancestry cluster were 65% to 90% of around 370 genotyped donors.

With V trimmed by 6 bases and J by 0 bases, 8 bases remained unmatched. Per germline, CDR1 PRHDT and CDR2 FYEKMQ (reference sequence). The CDR3 loop spans 15 amino acids. Both 60 Vbeta primers and 13 Jbeta primers went into the PCR. Only in-frame clones appear in the TCRdb table, and some are missing; sequencing was by immunoSEQ multiplex PCR. The sample has 150,000 to 200,000 clones; around four fifths are singletons. The chain links TRBV13 to TRBJ2-7, with 7 bases fitting TRBD1. Sequencing input: PBMCs. This sequence was found in a man in his late teens or twenties in good health and CMV-seropositive. The CDR3 bases are TGTGCCAGCAGACCCGGGACAGAGAGCTCCTACGAGCAGTACTTC. This gives the protein CASRPGTESSYEQYF.